Below, 10 T cell receptor beta chains from the same sample are listed, as sequenced in a study of a mutant IDH1 vaccine in newly diagnosed glioma. The time point: week 11, during vaccination. Topical imiquimod was applied with each vaccine dose, which held 300 ug of mutant IDH1 20-mer peptide. These receptors' antigens are unknown. Using immunoSEQ multiplex PCR, the repertoire was profiled, and TCRdb retains in-frame clones only, with some absent. Of some 130,000 clones listed, just under 80% are singletons. This material consisted of PBMCs, taken from a glioma patient whose treatment included an IDH1 peptide vaccine. Receptors originate from a man aged 35-49 years with glioma.

This chain links TRBV4-3 with TRBJ1-6; D unclear. The CDR3 spans 14 residues. CDR1 and CDR2 from the germline V gene are LGHNA and YSLEER. The V and J ends lost 4 bases and 7 bases respectively, with 11 bases between them. DNA for the CDR3: TGCGCCAGCAGCCTTTCGACTGGGAATTCACCCCTCCACTTT. This encodes CASSLSTGNSPLHF.

This chain links TRBV28 with TRBJ2-4, with D possibly matching TRBD2 (5 bases). V was shortened by 8 bases and J by 1 base, with 9 bases between the two germline ends. CDR1 is MDHEN and CDR2 is SYDVKM in the germline V gene. This CDR3 is built from 13 residues. CDR3 region: CASFGGAKNIQYF. CDR3 nucleotide sequence: TGTGCCAGCTTTGGAGGCGCCAAAAACATTCAGTACTTC.

This chain links TRBV2 with TRBJ2-5; D may correspond to TRBD1 or TRBD2 (5 bases each). The DNA end lines up better with TRBJ2-7; the J call may be wrong. From germline, CDR1 is SNHLY and CDR2 FYNNEI. The CDR3 sequence is 11 residues long. The CDR3 DNA reads as TGTGCCAGGGGGGTGGACTACGAGCAGTACTTC. Its translation: CARGVDYEQYF.

This chain links TRBV19 with TRBJ2-5; 8 bases match TRBD2. This CDR3 has 17 residues. Germline V gene data show CDR1 as LNHDA and CDR2 as SQIVND (reference sequence). Trimming cost V 6 bases and J 1 base; bases outside gene matches: 13. The CDR3 coding sequence is TGTGCCAGTAGAGCCACCGAGCGGGGGCTCGCCCAAGAGACCCAGTACTTC. The encoded protein is CASRATERGLAQETQYF.

The V gene is TRBV12-5, the J gene TRBJ2-3; D remains ambiguous. Germline CDR1 LGHNT, CDR2 FRNRAP. The ends were cut back, 0 bases at V and 2 bases at J, with 12 bases in the middle. The CDR3 sequence is 16 residues long. The CDR3 sequence: CASGLVRGRPTDTQYF. The CDR3 nucleotides are TGTGCTAGTGGTTTGGTACGAGGCCGGCCCACAGATACGCAGTATTTT.

This clone has more than one count but fewer than ten. This chain joins TRBV11-2 and TRBJ1-1; 7 positions match TRBD1. V dropped 6 bases and J dropped 1; count of bases not matched to a gene: 2. CDR1 SGHAT and CDR2 FQNNGV come from the germline V gene. The CDR3 extends over 13 amino acids. CDR3 nucleotide sequence: TGTGCCAGCAGTCCAGGGGGGAACACTGAAGCTTTCTTT. It translates to CASSPGGNTEAFF. The full variable domain, its missing parts supplied by reference TRBV11-2 and TRBJ1-1, is EAGVAQSPRYKIIEKRQSVAFWCNPISGHATLYWYQQILGQGPKLLIQFQNNGVVDDSQLPKDRFSAERLKGVDSTLKIQPAKLEDSAVYLCASSPGGNTEAFFGQGTRLTVV.

This clone appeared a few times. This sequence joins TRBV5-4 and TRBJ2-7; D may be TRBD1 (5 bases). V was cut by 3 bases and J by 5 bases, with 15 bases left in between. The CDR3 is made up of 14 amino acids. Germline CDR1 SGHNT, CDR2 YYREEE (reference sequence). For the CDR3, the DNA is TGTGCCAGCAGCTCCATAGAACAGGTTAACGAGCAGTACTTC. Its translation: CASSSIEQVNEQYF. Using reference TRBV5-4 and TRBJ2-7 for the parts outside the CDR3, the full variable domain is ETGVTQSPTHLIKTRGQQVTLRCSSQSGHNTVSWYQQALGQGPQFIFQYYREEENGRGNFPPRFSGLQFPNYSSELNVNALELDDSALYLCASSSIEQVNEQYFGPGTRLTVT.

This rearrangement joins TRBV5-1 to TRBJ2-7; D unclear. Germline CDR1 SGHRS, CDR2 YFSETQ. CDR3 length: 15 amino acids. Trimming cost V 0 bases and J 2 bases, with 12 bases left between them. The CDR3: CASSLVSSFPYEQYF. The CDR3 bases are TGCGCCAGCAGCTTGGTGTCTTCCTTCCCCTACGAGCAGTACTTC.

The V and J genes are TRBV4-3 and TRBJ1-2; no firm D call. This CDR3 is 13 amino acids long. V dropped 0 bases and J dropped 1 base, with 3 bases sitting between them. Germline V gene sequence: CDR1 LGHNA, CDR2 YSLEER. The CDR3 bases are TGCGCCAGCAGCCAAGACAGTAACTATGGCTACACCTTC. Its protein is CASSQDSNYGYTF.

The genes are TRBV10-3 and TRBJ1-1; TRBD1 agrees at 7 bases. CDR3 length: 13 amino acids. The germline V gene has CDR1 ENHRY and CDR2 SYGVKD. V lost 7 bases to trimming and J lost 3 bases; unmatched junction nucleotides: 5. For the CDR3, the DNA is TGTGCCATCAATAGGGGGCGCGACACTGAAGCTTTCTTT. It codes for CAINRGRDTEAFF.